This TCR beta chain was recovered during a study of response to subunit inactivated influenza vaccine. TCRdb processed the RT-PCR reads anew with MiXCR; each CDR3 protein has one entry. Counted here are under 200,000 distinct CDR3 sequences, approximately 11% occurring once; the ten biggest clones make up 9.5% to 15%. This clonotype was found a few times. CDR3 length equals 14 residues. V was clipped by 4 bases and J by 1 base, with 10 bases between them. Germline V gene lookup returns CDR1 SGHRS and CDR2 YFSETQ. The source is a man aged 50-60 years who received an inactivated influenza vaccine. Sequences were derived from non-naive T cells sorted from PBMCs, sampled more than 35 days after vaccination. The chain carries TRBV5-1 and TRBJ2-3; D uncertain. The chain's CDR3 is CASSRSTGTDTQYF. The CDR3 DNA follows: TGCGCCAGCAGCAGGTCCACAGGCACAGATACGCAGTATTTT.